This T cell receptor beta chain came from a study of blood T cells in healthy people across ages. Overall study findings and caveats: PBMCs went unsorted, and a conclusive naive versus antigen-experienced comparison was therefore prevented.

This clonotype was counted only a few times. Its target is not known. PCR was performed a second time for 7 to 11 cycles using a sample-barcoded 5' primer and a J-beta primer mix. Template switching added a 12-random-nucleotide identifier to every cDNA molecule. TCRdb fed the 5' RACE reads into MiXCR, producing one record per CDR3 protein. The table records approximately 1.5 million distinct CDR3 sequences, roughly 32% of them present only once. Every donor gave 9 to 10 milliliters of peripheral blood. CDR1 and CDR2 (germline): MDHEN, SYDVKM. V dropped 6 bases and J dropped 1 base, with 16 bases sitting between them. The CDR3 spans 16 residues.

The rearrangement joins TRBV28 to TRBJ2-1; TRBD2 might be the D (6 bases). The sequence came from a woman aged 25 to 45 in good health. The sample was blood. CDR3 coding DNA: TGTGCCAGCAGGCCGCCGGAGGGACTTTCCTACAATGAGCAGTTCTTC. This encodes CASRPPEGLSYNEQFF.